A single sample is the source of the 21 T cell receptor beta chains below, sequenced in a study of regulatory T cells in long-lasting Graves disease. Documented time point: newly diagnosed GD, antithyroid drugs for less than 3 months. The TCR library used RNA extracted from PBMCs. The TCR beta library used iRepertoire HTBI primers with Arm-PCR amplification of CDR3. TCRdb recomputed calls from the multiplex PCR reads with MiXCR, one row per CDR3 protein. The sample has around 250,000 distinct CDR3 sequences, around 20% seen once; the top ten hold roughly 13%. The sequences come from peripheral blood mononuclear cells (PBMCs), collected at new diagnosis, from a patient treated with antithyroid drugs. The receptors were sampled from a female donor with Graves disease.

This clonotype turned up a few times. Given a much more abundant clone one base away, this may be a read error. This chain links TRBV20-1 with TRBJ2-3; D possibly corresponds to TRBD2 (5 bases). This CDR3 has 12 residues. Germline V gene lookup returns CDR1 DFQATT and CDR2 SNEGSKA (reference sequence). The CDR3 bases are TGCAGTGCTAGGGGAGTTGAAGATGCGCAGTATTTT. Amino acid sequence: CSARGVEDAQYF.

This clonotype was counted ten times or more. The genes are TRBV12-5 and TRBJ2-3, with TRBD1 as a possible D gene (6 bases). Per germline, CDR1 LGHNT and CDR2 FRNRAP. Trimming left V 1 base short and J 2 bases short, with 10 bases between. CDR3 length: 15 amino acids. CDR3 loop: CASGLDRAFTDTQYF. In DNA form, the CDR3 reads TGTGCTAGTGGTTTGGACAGGGCCTTCACAGATACGCAGTATTTT.

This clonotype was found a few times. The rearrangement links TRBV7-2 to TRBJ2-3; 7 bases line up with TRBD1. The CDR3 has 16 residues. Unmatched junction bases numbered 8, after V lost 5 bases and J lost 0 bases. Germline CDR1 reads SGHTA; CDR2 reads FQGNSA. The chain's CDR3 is CASSKQGLSSTDTQYF. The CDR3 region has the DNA TGTGCCAGCAGCAAACAGGGGCTCTCTAGCACAGATACGCAGTATTTT. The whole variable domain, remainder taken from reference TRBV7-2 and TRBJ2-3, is GAGVSQSPSNKVTEKGKDVELRCDPISGHTALYWYRQSLGQGLEFLIYFQGNSAPDKSGLPSDRFSAERTGGSVSTLTIQRTQQEDSAVYLCASSKQGLSSTDTQYFGPGTRLTVL.

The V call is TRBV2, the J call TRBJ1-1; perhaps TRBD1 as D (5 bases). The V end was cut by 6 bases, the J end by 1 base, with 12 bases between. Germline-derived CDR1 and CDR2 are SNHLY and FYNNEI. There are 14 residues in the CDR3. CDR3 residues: CASRSGTGNTEAFF. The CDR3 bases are TGTGCCAGCAGGTCCGGGACTGGGAACACTGAAGCTTTCTTT.

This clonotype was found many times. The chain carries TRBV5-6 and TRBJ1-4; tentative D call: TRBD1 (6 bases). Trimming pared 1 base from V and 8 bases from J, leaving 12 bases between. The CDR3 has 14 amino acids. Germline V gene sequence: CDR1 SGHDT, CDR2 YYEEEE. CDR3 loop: CASSLRGRGEKLFF. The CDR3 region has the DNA TGTGCCAGCAGCTTGAGGGGCAGGGGCGAAAAACTGTTTTTT.

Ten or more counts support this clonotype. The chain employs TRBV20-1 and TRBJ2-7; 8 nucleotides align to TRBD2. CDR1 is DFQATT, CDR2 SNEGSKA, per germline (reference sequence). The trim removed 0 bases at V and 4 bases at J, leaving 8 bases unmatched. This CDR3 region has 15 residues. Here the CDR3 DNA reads TGCAGTGCTAGAGATCCTAGCGGGCCCCTATACGAGCAGTACTTC. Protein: CSARDPSGPLYEQYF.

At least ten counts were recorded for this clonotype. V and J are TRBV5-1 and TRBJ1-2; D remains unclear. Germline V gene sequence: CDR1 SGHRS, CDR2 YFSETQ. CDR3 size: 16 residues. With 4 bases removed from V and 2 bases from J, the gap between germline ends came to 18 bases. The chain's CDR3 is CASSPYQSRLNYGYTF. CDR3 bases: TGCGCCAGCAGCCCATACCAGTCGAGGCTCAACTATGGCTACACCTTC.

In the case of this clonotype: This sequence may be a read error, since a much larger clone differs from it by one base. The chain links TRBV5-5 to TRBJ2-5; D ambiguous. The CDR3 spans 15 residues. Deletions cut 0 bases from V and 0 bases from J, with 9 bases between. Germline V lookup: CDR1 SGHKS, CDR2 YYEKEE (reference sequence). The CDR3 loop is CASSLGGQYQETQYF. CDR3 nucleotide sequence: TGTGCCAGCAGCTTGGGGGGTCAGTACCAAGAGACCCAGTACTTC.

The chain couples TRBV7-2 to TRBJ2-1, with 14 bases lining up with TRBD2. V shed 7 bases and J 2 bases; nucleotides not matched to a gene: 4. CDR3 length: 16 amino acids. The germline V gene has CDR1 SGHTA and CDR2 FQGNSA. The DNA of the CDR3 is TGTGCCAGCACCATGACTAGCGGGGGGGCCTACAATGAGCAGTTCTTC. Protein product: CASTMTSGGAYNEQFF.

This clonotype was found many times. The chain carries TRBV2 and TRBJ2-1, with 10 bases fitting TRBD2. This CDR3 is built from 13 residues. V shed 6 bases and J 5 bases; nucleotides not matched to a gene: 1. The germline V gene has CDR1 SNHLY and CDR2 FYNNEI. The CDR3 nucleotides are TGTGCCAGCAGCGGACTAGCGGACAATGAGCAGTTCTTC. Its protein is CASSGLADNEQFF.

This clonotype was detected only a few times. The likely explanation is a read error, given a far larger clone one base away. The CDR3 sequence: CASNKAGGHNEQYF. CDR3 bases: TGTGCCAGCAACAAAGCGGGAGGACACAATGAGCAGTACTTC. The chain links TRBV7-2 to TRBJ2-5; 9 bases agree with TRBD2. The ends lost 7 bases at V and 11 bases at J; junction bases unmatched: 14. Germline V lookup: CDR1 SGHTA, CDR2 FQGNSA. The CDR3 spans 14 residues.

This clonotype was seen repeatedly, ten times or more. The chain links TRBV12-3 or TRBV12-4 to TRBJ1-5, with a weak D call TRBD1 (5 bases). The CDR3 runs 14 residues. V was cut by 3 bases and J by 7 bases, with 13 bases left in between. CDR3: CASSLGDEGQPQHF. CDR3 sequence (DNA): TGTGCCAGCAGTTTGGGGGACGAAGGACAGCCCCAGCATTTT.

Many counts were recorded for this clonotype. This chain's CDR3 is CASSEGGLANYGYTF. The CDR3 nucleotides are TGTGCCAGCAGTGAAGGGGGGCTAGCTAACTATGGCTACACCTTC. The J gene is TRBJ1-2, the V gene TRBV6-1; perhaps TRBD1 as D (6 bases). Per the germline V gene, CDR1 is MNHNS and CDR2 is SASEGT. Trimming stripped 1 base from V and 0 bases from J, with 9 bases between. The CDR3 sequence is 15 residues long.

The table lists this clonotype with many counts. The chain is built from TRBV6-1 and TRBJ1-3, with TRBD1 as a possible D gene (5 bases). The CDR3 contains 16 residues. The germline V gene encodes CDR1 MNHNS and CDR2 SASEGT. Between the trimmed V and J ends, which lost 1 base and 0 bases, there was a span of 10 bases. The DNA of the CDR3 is TGTGCCAGCAGTGAAGAGACAGCATACTCTGGAAACACCATATATTTT. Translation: CASSEETAYSGNTIYF.

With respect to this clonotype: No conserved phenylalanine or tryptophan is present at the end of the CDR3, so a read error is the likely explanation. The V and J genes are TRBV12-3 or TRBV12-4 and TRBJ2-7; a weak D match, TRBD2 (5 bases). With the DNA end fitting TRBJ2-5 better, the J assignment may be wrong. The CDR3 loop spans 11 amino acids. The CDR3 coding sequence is TGTGCCAGCGGACTTCAAGAGACCCAGTACTCC. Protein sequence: CASGLQETQYS.

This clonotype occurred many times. CDR3 sequence reads: CASSQLGGQYF. CDR3 coding DNA: TGTGCCAGCAGCCAGCTAGGGGGGCAGTATTTT. The chain recombines TRBV7-2 with TRBJ2-3; perhaps TRBD1 as D (6 bases). CDR1 and CDR2 from the germline V gene are SGHTA and FQGNSA. V was trimmed by 5 bases and J by 11 bases, leaving 11 bases between them. The CDR3 runs to 11 residues. Full variable domain (outside the CDR3, taken from reference TRBV7-2 and TRBJ2-3): GAGVSQSPSNKVTEKGKDVELRCDPISGHTALYWYRQSLGQGLEFLIYFQGNSAPDKSGLPSDRFSAERTGGSVSTLTIQRTQQEDSAVYLCASSQLGGQYFGPGTRLTVL.

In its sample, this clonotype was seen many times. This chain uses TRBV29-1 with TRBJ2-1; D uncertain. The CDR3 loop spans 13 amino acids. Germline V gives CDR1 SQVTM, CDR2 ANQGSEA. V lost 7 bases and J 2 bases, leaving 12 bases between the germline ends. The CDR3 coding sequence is TGCAGCGCCAGGCAAAGCGCCTACAATGAGCAGTTCTTC. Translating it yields CSARQSAYNEQFF.

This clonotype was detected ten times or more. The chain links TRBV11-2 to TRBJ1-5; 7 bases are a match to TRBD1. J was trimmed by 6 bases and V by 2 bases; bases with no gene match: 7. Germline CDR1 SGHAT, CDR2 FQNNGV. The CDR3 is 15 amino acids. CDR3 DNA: TGTGCCAGCAGCTTAAGACAGGGCGGCGCTCAGCCCCAGCATTTT. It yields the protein CASSLRQGGAQPQHF.

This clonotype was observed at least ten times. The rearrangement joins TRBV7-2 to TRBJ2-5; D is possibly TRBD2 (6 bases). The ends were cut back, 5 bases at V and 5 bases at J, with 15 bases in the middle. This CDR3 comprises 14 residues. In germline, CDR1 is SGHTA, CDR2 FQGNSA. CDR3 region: CASSPRNGGETQYF. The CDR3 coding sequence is TGTGCCAGCAGCCCTCGAAACGGGGGTGAGACCCAGTACTTC.

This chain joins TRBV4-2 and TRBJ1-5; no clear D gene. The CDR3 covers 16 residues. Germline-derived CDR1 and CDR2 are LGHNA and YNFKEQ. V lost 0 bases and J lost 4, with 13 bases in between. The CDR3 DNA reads TGTGCCAGCAGCCAAGATGGAGGCAGGCCTAATCAGCCCCAGCATTTT. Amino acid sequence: CASSQDGGRPNQPQHF.

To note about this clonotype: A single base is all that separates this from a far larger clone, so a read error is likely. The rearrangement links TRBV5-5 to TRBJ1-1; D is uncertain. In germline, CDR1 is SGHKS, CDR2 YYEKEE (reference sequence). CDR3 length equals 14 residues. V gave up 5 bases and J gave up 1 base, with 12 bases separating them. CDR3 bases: TGTGCCAGCAGACTAGGATGGCCGAACACTGAAGCTTTCTTT. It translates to CASRLGWPNTEAFF.